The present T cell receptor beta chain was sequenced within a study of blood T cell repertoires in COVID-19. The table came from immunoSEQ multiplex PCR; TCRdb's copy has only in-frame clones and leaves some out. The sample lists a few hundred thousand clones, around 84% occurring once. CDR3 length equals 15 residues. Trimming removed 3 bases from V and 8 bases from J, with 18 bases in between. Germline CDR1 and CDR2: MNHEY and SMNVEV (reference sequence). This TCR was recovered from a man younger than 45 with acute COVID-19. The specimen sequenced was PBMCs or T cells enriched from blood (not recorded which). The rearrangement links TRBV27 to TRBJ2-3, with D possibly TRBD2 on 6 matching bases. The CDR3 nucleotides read TGTGCCAGCAGTTTGGGCCTAGTGGGGGGAGGTACGCAGTATTTT. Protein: CASSLGLVGGGTQYF.